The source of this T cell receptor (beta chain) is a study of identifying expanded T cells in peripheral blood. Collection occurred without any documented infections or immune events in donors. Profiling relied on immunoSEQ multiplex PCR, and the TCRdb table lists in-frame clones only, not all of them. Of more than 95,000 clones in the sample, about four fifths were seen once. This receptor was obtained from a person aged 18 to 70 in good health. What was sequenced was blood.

DNA for the CDR3: TGTGCCAGCAGTTACTCAGGGACAGTATACTATGGCTACACCTTC. Translating it yields CASSYSGTVYYGYTF. The chain recombines TRBV6-5 with TRBJ1-2; 7 bases line up with TRBD1. CDR3 length: 15 residues. Unmatched junction bases numbered 4, after V lost 0 bases and J lost 3 bases. CDR1 MNHEY and CDR2 SVGAGI come from the germline V gene.